The sample holds many counts of the clone carrying this T cell receptor beta chain. This sample was taken from a study of T cell repertoires in cytomegalovirus infection. TCRdb processed the reads anew with MiXCR; each CDR3 protein has one entry. Of roughly 300,000 distinct CDR3 sequences listed, over 7.5% were seen once; the top ten hold 3.5% to 4.5%. Germline V CDR1 and CDR2: MNHEY, SVGEGT. This CDR3 comprises 16 residues. Trimming stripped 4 bases from V and 7 bases from J, with 17 bases between. The chain recombines TRBV6-2 or TRBV6-3 with TRBJ1-6; D is undetermined. This receptor was obtained from a human donor in good health (CMV status not recorded). Some clones in this sample may be carry-over from other donors' samples. Sequenced material: PBMCs. CDR3 DNA sequence: TGTGCCAGCAGTTCGGCGGGCCAAAGCCGGAATTCACCCCTCCACTTT. It yields the protein CASSSAGQSRNSPLHF.